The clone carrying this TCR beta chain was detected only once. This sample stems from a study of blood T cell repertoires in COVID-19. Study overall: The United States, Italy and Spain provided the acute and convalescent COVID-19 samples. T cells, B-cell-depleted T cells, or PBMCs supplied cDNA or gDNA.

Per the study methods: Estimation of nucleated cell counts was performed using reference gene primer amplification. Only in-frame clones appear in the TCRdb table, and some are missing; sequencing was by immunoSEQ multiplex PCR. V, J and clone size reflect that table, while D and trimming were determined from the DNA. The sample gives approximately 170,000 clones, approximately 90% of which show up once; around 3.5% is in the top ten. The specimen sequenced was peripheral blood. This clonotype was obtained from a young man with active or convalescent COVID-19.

CDR3 amino acids: CASSARTSGYEQYF. The CDR3 DNA sequence: TGTGCCAGCAGCGCCCGGACTAGCGGCTACGAGCAGTACTTC. The chain couples TRBV7-2 to TRBJ2-7; 10 nucleotides align to TRBD2. Germline trimming cut 5 bases from V and 3 bases from J; bases unmatched to any gene: 4. The CDR3 spans 14 residues. Germline V lookup: CDR1 SGHTA, CDR2 FQGNSA.